The rows below give T cell receptor beta chains drawn from one sample of a study of molecular identifiers for immune sequencing clone quantification. TCRdb independently ran MiXCR on the PCR reads; one entry per CDR3 protein. Found here are about 65,000 distinct CDR3 sequences, roughly 20% of them singletons; the top ten hold around 1.5%. The sample was naive CD8+ T cells from blood, with Jurkat cell RNA spiked in. These receptors all stem from a human donor in good health. Some libraries in this study had Jurkat cell RNA spiked in. Each CDR3 is given with its conserved first and last residue. The D gene is left open where the match is weak. Clone size is stated in some rows and not others, as once, few, many or a class when expanded.

v_call	d_call	j_call	clone_size	cdr3_aa	cdr3_nt
TRBV6-2/TRBV6-3	NA	TRBJ1-5	many	CASSPGQGYPQHF	TGTGCCAGCAGCCCGGGGCAGGGGTACCCCCAGCATTTT
TRBV4-1	NA	TRBJ1-1	many	CASSPARGNTEAFF	TGCGCCAGCAGCCCAGCCAGGGGCAACACTGAAGCTTTCTTT
TRBV2	NA	TRBJ2-5	NA	CASRPGKWVETQYF	TGTGCCAGCAGACCGGGAAAGTGGGTGGAGACCCAGTACTTC
TRBV12-3/TRBV12-4	NA	TRBJ2-1	few	CASSLVYQRGYNEQFF	TGTGCCAGCAGTTTAGTATACCAGAGGGGCTACAATGAGCAGTTCTTC
TRBV7-8	NA	TRBJ2-7	few	CASSLVLSGTYEQYF	TGTGCCAGCAGCTTAGTTTTGTCGGGGACCTACGAGCAGTACTTC
TRBV7-6	TRBD1	TRBJ2-1	many	CASSSGTGGWGEQFF	TGTGCCAGCAGCTCCGGGACAGGGGGCTGGGGTGAGCAGTTCTTC
TRBV4-1	NA	TRBJ1-1	many	CASSQVWTVEAFF	TGCGCCAGCAGCCAAGTCTGGACAGTGGAAGCTTTCTTT
TRBV5-1	NA	TRBJ2-7	many	CASAWGDYSYEQYF	TGCGCCAGCGCCTGGGGAGACTACTCCTACGAGCAGTACTTC
TRBV6-6	TRBD2	TRBJ2-7	many	CASTLAGGAYEQYF	TGTGCCAGCACCCTTGCGGGAGGGGCCTACGAGCAGTACTTC
TRBV5-1	NA	TRBJ2-7	many	CASSLGQGLYEQYF	TGCGCCAGCAGCTTGGGGCAGGGGCTCTACGAGCAGTACTTC
TRBV3-1	TRBD2	TRBJ2-7	NA	CASSQDALAGGTYYEQYF	TGTGCCAGCAGCCAAGACGCCCTAGCGGGAGGGACGTACTACGAGCAGTACTTC
TRBV24-1	TRBD2	TRBJ2-5	many	CATSEVAGATETQYF	TGTGCCACCAGTGAGGTAGCGGGAGCCACAGAGACCCAGTACTTC
TRBV24-1	NA	TRBJ2-3	many	CATSDRRPPDTQYF	TGTGCCACCAGTGACCGACGTCCCCCAGATACGCAGTATTTT
TRBV28	TRBD2	TRBJ2-3	many	CASSMGLSDTQYF	TGTGCCAGCAGTATGGGACTATCAGATACGCAGTATTTT
TRBV7-9	NA	TRBJ2-4	many	CASSSAGSLGEYF	TGTGCCAGCAGCTCAGCCGGAAGTTTAGGGGAGTACTTC
TRBV3-1	TRBD2	TRBJ2-7	NA	CASSQAGTSIYEQYF	TGTGCCAGCAGCCAAGCCGGGACTAGCATCTACGAGCAGTACTTC
TRBV21-1	NA	TRBJ2-1	few	CASSKTSVPYNEQFF	TGTGCCAGCAGCAAGACTAGCGTTCCCTACAATGAGCAGTTCTTC
TRBV7-9	TRBD1	TRBJ2-2	NA	CASRERTGRSGTGELFF	TGCGCCAGCAGGGAGAGGACAGGGCGAAGCGGCACCGGGGAGCTGTTTTTT
TRBV27	TRBD2	TRBJ2-2	many	CASSPLGLAGGLGELFF	TGTGCCAGCAGTCCACTGGGGCTAGCGGGAGGGCTCGGGGAGCTGTTTTTT
TRBV3-1	NA	TRBJ2-5	many	CASSQDGGVAGRKYF	TGTGCCAGCAGCCAAGACGGAGGAGTAGCAGGACGGAAGTACTTC
TRBV10-3	NA	TRBJ1-1	many	CAIRTALMNTEAFF	TGTGCCATCAGAACAGCACTTATGAACACTGAAGCTTTCTTT
TRBV29-1	NA	TRBJ2-7	few	CSVEEAYEQYF	TGCAGCGTTGAAGAGGCCTACGAGCAGTACTTC
TRBV27	NA	TRBJ2-7	many	CASSPGTTGNEQYF	TGTGCCAGCAGCCCAGGGACAACTGGTAACGAGCAGTACTTC
TRBV28	NA	TRBJ2-5	NA	CASSKPRADLYF	TGTGCCAGCAGCAAGCCTCGGGCAGATCTGTACTTC
TRBV7-2	TRBD1	TRBJ2-2	few	CASSLGGLGQEDTGELFF	TGTGCCAGCAGCTTAGGGGGCCTTGGACAGGAGGACACCGGGGAGCTGTTTTTT
TRBV27	NA	TRBJ2-6	many	CASSRLVSAGANVLTF	TGTGCCAGCAGTCGATTAGTTTCGGCTGGGGCCAACGTCCTGACTTTC
TRBV4-2	NA	TRBJ2-3	many	CASSPIWPAGTTDTQYF	TGTGCCAGCAGCCCCATCTGGCCAGCGGGGACAACAGATACGCAGTATTTT
TRBV7-3	TRBD2	TRBJ2-3	many	CASSPVGTSGTDTQYF	TGTGCCAGCAGCCCGGTGGGGACTAGCGGCACAGATACGCAGTATTTT
TRBV2	TRBD2	TRBJ2-1	few	CATLGLSGSSGNEQFF	TGTGCCACCCTGGGACTTAGCGGGAGCTCGGGTAATGAGCAGTTCTTC
TRBV13	TRBD1	TRBJ2-1	few	CASSIDRDEQFF	TGTGCCAGCAGCATTGACAGGGACGAGCAGTTCTTC
TRBV7-9	TRBD1	TRBJ2-3	NA	CASSLPRTGGTDTQYF	TGTGCCAGCAGCTTACCCCGGACAGGGGGCACAGATACGCAGTATTTT
TRBV10-3	TRBD2	TRBJ2-1	many	CATKSAGGRTPNEQFF	TGTGCCACCAAATCCGCGGGAGGAAGGACCCCCAATGAGCAGTTCTTC
TRBV29-1	NA	TRBJ1-2	medium-sized	CSPQGLGEDYYGYTF	TGCAGCCCTCAAGGGCTAGGGGAAGATTACTATGGCTACACCTTC
TRBV27	NA	TRBJ1-5	NA	CASSQEGRHDQPQHF	TGTGCCAGCAGTCAGGAGGGAAGACATGACCAGCCCCAGCATTTT
TRBV27	NA	TRBJ2-6	many	CASSLTGANVLTF	TGTGCCAGCAGTCTGACAGGGGCCAACGTCCTGACTTTC
TRBV19	TRBD1	TRBJ1-5	many	CASSIGTGGNQPQHF	TGTGCCAGTAGTATAGGGACAGGGGGCAATCAGCCCCAGCATTTT
TRBV29-1	TRBD2	TRBJ2-1	many	CSVFGFVSGRAKYNEQFF	TGCAGCGTTTTCGGATTTGTTAGCGGGAGGGCGAAGTACAATGAGCAGTTCTTC
TRBV28	TRBD1	TRBJ2-2	few	CASSLLGGPEDPNTGELFF	TGTGCCAGCAGTTTATTAGGGGGCCCCGAGGACCCGAACACCGGGGAGCTGTTTTTT